Listed below are T cell receptor beta chains from one sample, sequenced in a study of shared T cell receptors in the human thymus. Only in-frame clones appear in the TCRdb table, and some are missing; sequencing was by immunoSEQ multiplex PCR. Of about 610,000 clones listed, approximately 90% are singletons. These data are also associated with another study on human thymus T cells.

Source material: thymocytes. These receptors all come from a boy younger than two with a congenital heart defect. The CDR3 runs from the conserved cysteine through the conserved F or W. A D gene is named only where the DNA matches it firmly. Clone size, where shown, is once, few, many, or a class for clones that have expanded.

>TRBV25-1|.|.|TRBJ1-3
TGTGCCAGCAGTGAACGAATAGAGGATAGCTCTGGAAACACCATATATTTT
CASSERIEDSSGNTIYF
>TRBV19|.|TRBD2|TRBJ2-1
TGTGCCAGCACCGGGACTAGCGGGAAGAATGAGCAGTTCTTC
CASTGTSGKNEQFF
>TRBV7-8|.|.|TRBJ2-2
TGTGCCAGCAGCCCCGGTAGATTCAACACCGGGGAGCTGTTTTTT
CASSPGRFNTGELFF
>TRBV2|.|.|TRBJ2-1
TGTGCCAGTGAGGTCGACAATGAGCAGTTCTTC
CASEVDNEQFF
>TRBV2|once|TRBD2|TRBJ2-7
TGTGCCAGCCGTCCCGGGACTAGCGGGAGGGAGGCCTACGAGCAGTACTTC
CASRPGTSGREAYEQYF
>TRBV28|.|.|TRBJ2-3
TGTGCCAGCAGTTTTTATTCAGTAGGCCCGCGACTAGACACAGATACGCAGTATTTT
CASSFYSVGPRLDTDTQYF
>TRBV4-1|.|.|TRBJ2-7
TGCGCCAGCAGCCAGTCGGCTCGAGGCTACGAGCAGTACTTC
CASSQSARGYEQYF
>TRBV9|.|TRBD2|TRBJ2-5
TGTGCCAGCAGTCCCGGCCCTTTAGCGGGAGGCGGACAAGAGACCCAGTACTTC
CASSPGPLAGGGQETQYF
>TRBV27|once|TRBD2|TRBJ2-5
TGTGCCAGCAGTTTATCGGGGGGGGTTCTCGCGGGCGACGGGGAGACCCAGTACTTC
CASSLSGGVLAGDGETQYF
>TRBV27|.|.|TRBJ1-4
TGTGCCAGCTTATCCTTGGGGGGGCCTAATGAAAAACTGTTTTTT
CASLSLGGPNEKLFF
>TRBV5-6|.|TRBD2|TRBJ2-1
TGTGCCAGCAGGCCCGGACTAGCGGGCTACAATGAGCAGTTCTTC
CASRPGLAGYNEQFF
>TRBV20-1|.|.|TRBJ2-5
TGCAGTGCTAGGCGGGAGACCCAGTACTTC
CSARRETQYF
>TRBV10-3|.|TRBD1|TRBJ2-6
TGTGCCATCAGTGAGGCAGGGGGTTGCTCTGGGGCCAACGTCCTGACTTTC
CAISEAGGCSGANVLTF
>TRBV7-2|once|TRBD1|TRBJ1-5
TGTGCCAGCAGCCCTGGACAGGGCCAAAATCAGCCCCAGCATTTT
CASSPGQGQNQPQHF
>TRBV7-3|.|.|TRBJ1-1
TGTGCCAGCAGCTTAGACAGGACCATGAACACTGAAGCTTTCTTT
CASSLDRTMNTEAFF
>TRBV9|.|.|TRBJ1-1
TGTGCCAGCAGCGTAGCCCAATTGGACAGCCTGAACACTGAAGCTTTCTTT
CASSVAQLDSLNTEAFF
>TRBV30|.|TRBD1|TRBJ1-1
TGTGCCTGGAGTTCTCGGATGCACAGGGGGCCGAACACTGAAGCTTTCTTT
CAWSSRMHRGPNTEAFF
>TRBV27|.|TRBD1|TRBJ2-3
TGTGCCAGCAGTGCGAAGACAGGGGGCGTAGGCACAGATACGCAGTATTTT
CASSAKTGGVGTDTQYF
>TRBV27|once|TRBD2|TRBJ2-7
TGTGCCAGCAGTCCTCCGACTAGCGGGAGCCCCTACGAGCAGTACTTC
CASSPPTSGSPYEQYF
>TRBV27|.|TRBD1|TRBJ2-5
TGTGCCAGCAGTCCCGACAGGGGTCGGTACCGCGTACAAGAGACCCAGTACTTC
CASSPDRGRYRVQETQYF
>TRBV12-2|.|.|TRBJ1-5
TGTGCAAGTCGCTTAGGCGGCCGAAATAGCAATCAGCCCCAGCATTTT
CASRLGGRNSNQPQHF
>TRBV10-2|.|.|TRBJ1-2
TGCGCCCGCCTAACCCAAGAAAGCTATGGCTACACCTTC
CARLTQESYGYTF
>TRBV7-2|.|TRBD2|TRBJ2-2
TGTGCCAGCAGCCCGTCCTGGAGGCGGGAGGCCACCGGGGAGCTGTTTTTT
CASSPSWRREATGELFF
>TRBV10-2|.|TRBD2|TRBJ2-1
TGCGCCAGCAGTGATGAGCTAGCGGGAGTAAATGAGCAGTTCTTC
CASSDELAGVNEQFF
>TRBV5-6|.|TRBD2|TRBJ2-3
TGTGCCAGCAGCTCCAAGCGGGAGGTGGGGCAGGATACGCAGTATTTT
CASSSKREVGQDTQYF
>TRBV20-1|.|.|TRBJ2-1
TGCAGTGCTACCATGTCGGGACAACCCTTCTTC
CSATMSGQPFF
>TRBV6-1|.|.|TRBJ1-5
TGTGCCAGCAGTGAATTGGGGGCACAGCCCCAGCATTTT
CASSELGAQPQHF
>TRBV7-9|.|.|TRBJ1-2
TGTGCCAGCAGCTCCGTCAACTTTGGTGGCTACACCTTC
CASSSVNFGGYTF
>TRBV4-1|.|.|TRBJ1-5
TGCGCCAGCAGCCAAGAGGGGGGAGTCTTTAGCAATCAGCCCCAGCATTTT
CASSQEGGVFSNQPQHF
>TRBV10-3|.|TRBD1|TRBJ1-2
TGTGCCATCACCTACGCCCGACAGGGTCTGTGCGGCTACACCTTC
CAITYARQGLCGYTF
>TRBV10-3|few|.|TRBJ1-4
TGTGCCATCAGTGAGTCCGGTGCAACTAATGAAAAACTGTTTTTT
CAISESGATNEKLFF
>TRBV6-5|.|TRBD2|TRBJ2-7
TGTGCCAGCAGAACGGCGGGGGGCGCCTACGAGCAGTACTTC
CASRTAGGAYEQYF
>TRBV5-1|.|TRBD2|TRBJ2-1
TGCGCCAGCAGCCGACCTCTGGGCGGGAGGGGGGGGGTCTACAATGAGCAGTTCTTC
CASSRPLGGRGGVYNEQFF
>TRBV4-1|once|.|TRBJ1-5
TGCGCCAGCAGCCAAAGGGAAATAAGACAGTACGCAGGATTAGGGGGCAATCAGCCCCAGCATTTT
CASSQREIRQYAGLGGNQPQHF
>TRBV6-1|.|.|TRBJ2-1
TGTGCCAGCAGTGAATCGGATGGAGTCTCCTTCTACAATGAGCAGTTCTTC
CASSESDGVSFYNEQFF
>TRBV19|.|.|TRBJ1-5
TGTGCCAGTAGTATAGATGGCAGGGGACGGAATCAGCCCCAGCATTTT
CASSIDGRGRNQPQHF
>TRBV6-6|.|TRBD1|TRBJ2-7
TGTGCCAGCAGACCCCCGGGACAGCCCTACGAGCAGTACTTC
CASRPPGQPYEQYF
>TRBV27|.|TRBD1|TRBJ1-2
TGTGCCAGCACCCCGCGACAGGGGGTTTTTAACTATGGCTACACCTTC
CASTPRQGVFNYGYTF
>TRBV27|.|.|TRBJ1-3
TGTGCCAGCAGTTTATCGCGGCGCTCTGGAAACACCATATATTTT
CASSLSRRSGNTIYF
>TRBV20-1|.|TRBD1|TRBJ1-1
TGCAGTGCCTCGAGGGGGCCCGCTTTCTTT
CSASRGPAFF
>TRBV28|.|TRBD2|TRBJ2-3
TGTGCCAGCAGTTTGGTGGTAGCGGGAGGTTGTACAGATACGCAGTATTTT
CASSLVVAGGCTDTQYF
>TRBV30|.|TRBD1|TRBJ2-7
TGTGCCTGGAATAAGGGACAGGGAAACTACGAGCAGTACTTC
CAWNKGQGNYEQYF
>TRBV6-6|.|.|TRBJ2-2
TGTGCCAGCAGTTCGGCACGGGAGAGAGACACCGGGGAGCTGTTTTTT
CASSSARERDTGELFF
>TRBV5-4|once|.|TRBJ2-7
TGTGCCCAAGGACTCCTTACCTACGAGCAGTACTTC
CAQGLLTYEQYF
>TRBV7-8|.|TRBD1|TRBJ2-7
TGTGCCAGCAGCCACCCCCACGGACAGGGGAGCTCCTACGAGCAGTACTTC
CASSHPHGQGSSYEQYF